Shown below are 4 T cell receptor beta chains from a single sample sequenced in a study of T cell changes during pregnancy in multiple sclerosis. Here immunoSEQ multiplex PCR was the method, and the copy in TCRdb shows in-frame clones only, minus some. The sample lists fewer than 50,000 clones; approximately 94% were seen once. The specimen comprised CD8+ T cells from peripheral blood mononuclear cells, sampled before pregnancy. These TCRs come from a female donor with multiple sclerosis, enrolled in a pregnancy study.

This chain uses TRBV21-1 with TRBJ2-2; the table's TRBD1 call for D was not verified on the DNA. TRBV21-1 is a listed pseudogene. This CDR3 has 16 amino acids. CDR3 DNA sequence: TGTGCCAGCAGCAGACCGGGACAGCCCAACACCGGGGAGCTGTTTTTT. This gives the protein CASSRPGQPNTGELFF.

The chain carries TRBV28 and TRBJ2-3; a possible D gene is TRBD1 (5 bases). Between the trimmed V and J ends, which lost 1 base and 6 bases, there was a span of 14 bases. The CDR3 has 15 amino acids. CDR1 is MDHEN, CDR2 SYDVKM, per germline. The CDR3 nucleotides read TGTGCCAGCAGTTTATATCGGCAGGGCTCCGATACGCAGTATTTT. Its translation: CASSLYRQGSDTQYF.

The CDR3 loop reads CATSLAVKGYTF. The CDR3 DNA reads TGTGCCACTTCGTTGGCCGTAAAAGGCTACACCTTC. The chain has TRBV2 and TRBJ1-2; D is unclear. This CDR3 spans 12 amino acids. The germline V and J ends were trimmed by 10 bases and 8 bases, with 17 bases remaining between them. Germline CDR1 SNHLY, CDR2 FYNNEI.

The rearrangement joins TRBV19 to TRBJ2-1; D possibly corresponds to TRBD2 (6 bases). CDR1 and CDR2 (germline): LNHDA, SQIVND (reference sequence). The V end lost 0 bases, the J end lost 6 bases, and 15 bases lay between the germline ends. This CDR3 has 16 amino acids. CDR3: CASSIDSPLAGNEQFF. In DNA form, the CDR3 reads TGTGCCAGTAGTATAGATAGTCCACTAGCAGGCAATGAGCAGTTCTTC.